This T cell receptor beta chain comes out of a study of OX40 agonist ivuxolimab in advanced cancers. Study results and limitations: Dosing at 0.1 to 3.0 mg/kg was accompanied by clonal expansion of CD4+ and CD8+ blood T cells by week 6.

Clones were sequenced by immunoSEQ multiplex PCR, and TCRdb holds only the in-frame ones, with some missing. Altogether some 80,000 clones are present, about nine tenths being singletons, with the ten largest covering around 0.31%. After removal of 3 bases from V and 3 bases from J, the junction contained 14 bases not matched to a gene. This CDR3 spans 18 amino acids. CDR1 and CDR2 from the germline V gene are SGHAT and FQNNGV. On this clone: As yet, its antigen is unknown.

The starting material was CD4+ or CD8+ T cells sorted from blood, obtained in a trial of the OX40 agonist ivuxolimab. This receptor was identified in an adult with an advanced solid tumor such as melanoma, head and neck, liver or kidney cancer. This rearrangement joins TRBV11-2 to TRBJ2-7, with 10 bases that match TRBD2. This chain's CDR3 is CASSLEGGGSGRDYEQYF. As DNA, the CDR3 is TGTGCCAGCAGCTTGGAGGGGGGAGGGAGCGGGAGGGACTACGAGCAGTACTTC.